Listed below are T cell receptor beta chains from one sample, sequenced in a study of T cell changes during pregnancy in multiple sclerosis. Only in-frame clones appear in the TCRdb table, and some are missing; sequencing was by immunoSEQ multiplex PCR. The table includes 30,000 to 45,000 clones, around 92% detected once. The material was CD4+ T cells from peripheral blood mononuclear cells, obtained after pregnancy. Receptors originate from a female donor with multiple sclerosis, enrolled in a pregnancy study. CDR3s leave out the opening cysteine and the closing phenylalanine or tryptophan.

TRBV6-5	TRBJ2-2	ASSLDRLWSTGELF
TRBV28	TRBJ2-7	ASSLARAVNEQY
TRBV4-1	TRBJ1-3	ASSLTGTGGGNTIY
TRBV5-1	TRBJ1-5	ASSLDGLSQPQH
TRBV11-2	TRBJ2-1	ASSLRLQNNEQF
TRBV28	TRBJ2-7	ASSSSRTEKFYEQY
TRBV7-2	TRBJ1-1	ASSLSGGNTEAF
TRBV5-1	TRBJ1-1	ASRSYVAGNTEAF
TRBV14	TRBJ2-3	ASSLTPRGTQY
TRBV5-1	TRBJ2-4	ASSEGGRAKNIQY
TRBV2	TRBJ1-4	ASRPARRDRGEKLF
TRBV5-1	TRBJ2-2	ASSPGNGFPGELF
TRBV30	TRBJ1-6	AWTLGGGSPLH
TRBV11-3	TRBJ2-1	ASSPWASGYNEQF
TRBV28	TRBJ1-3	ASSSEGNTIY
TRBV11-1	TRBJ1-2	ASSPSEGAGGYT